This T cell receptor (beta chain) is from a study of blood T cell repertoires in COVID-19. Study-wide background: Researchers got acute and convalescent COVID-19 samples from the United States, Italy and Spain. Nucleic acid was either cDNA or gDNA, and it came from T cells, B-cell-depleted T cells, or PBMCs.

This clone came up a few times. Per the germline V gene, CDR1 is LGHDT and CDR2 is YNNKEL (reference sequence). This CDR3 comprises 15 residues. The V end was cut by 0 bases, the J end by 2 bases, with 10 bases between. Original handling: Nucleated cell counts were estimated from reference gene primer amplification. Data came from immunoSEQ multiplex PCR; TCRdb stores just in-frame clones and leaves some out. V, J and clone size are those of that table, while D and trimming were read from the DNA. The sample lists approximately 210,000 clones, around 90% occurring once. This chain uses TRBV3-1 (or the pseudogene TRBV3-2) with TRBJ2-5; TRBD1 is a possible D gene (6 bases). The sample was peripheral blood. The receptor was isolated from a man between 18 and 29 years old with active or convalescent COVID-19. The CDR3 reads CASSQDGQKQETQYF. The CDR3 DNA sequence: TGTGCCAGCAGCCAAGACGGACAGAAACAAGAGACCCAGTACTTC.